The TCR beta chain described here comes from a study of cytomegalovirus exposure and HLA in healthy donors. As regards this clone: Its antigen is undetermined.

V was pared by 2 bases and J by 3 bases, with 4 bases between. The germline gives CDR1 MNHNY, CDR2 SVGAGI (reference sequence). This CDR3 is built from 12 residues. Overall study findings and caveats: As a later analysis revealed, most CMV-associated TCR beta chains appeared HLA-restricted. More clonal expansion characterized HLA-associated TCR beta chains than equally common others in a later analysis. Most likely, a cluster of highly shared sequence variants arose as a sequencing artifact. Many donors shared some public TCRs, even though most TCR sequences were rare.

60 Vbeta and 13 Jbeta primers were used in PCR. Sequencing was performed with immunoSEQ multiplex PCR; in TCRdb, only in-frame clones are kept and a portion is missing. The table has around 170,000 clones, approximately 78% seen once. The TCR was taken from a young woman in good health and CMV-seronegative. The sequenced sample was PBMCs. This chain joins TRBV6-6 and TRBJ1-1; D unclear. CDR3 nucleotide sequence: TGTGCCAGCAGTTACGGAGACACTGAAGCTTTCTTT. This gives the protein CASSYGDTEAFF.